This T cell receptor (beta chain) was recorded in a study of blood T cell repertoires in COVID-19. Study background: From T cells, B-cell-depleted T cells, or PBMCs came the material, which was cDNA or gDNA.

Recruitment covered about 26 US areas and drew participants whose ages spanned roughly 18 to 89 years. Cohort allocation depended upon clinical history that participants reported. Authors' processing steps: The authors estimated nucleated cell counts from reference gene primer amplification. TCRdb keeps only in-frame clones here, not all; method: immunoSEQ multiplex PCR. V and J calls and clone size are as listed in that table; D and trimming were resolved from the DNA. The sample includes around 360,000 clones, about 89% of them seen just once. The V gene end was trimmed by 4 bases and the J gene end by 5 bases; junction bases not matched to a gene: 5. The CDR3 is 13 amino acids. Looked up from germline, CDR1 is SGHDT and CDR2 is YYEEEE.

Specimen: PBMCs or T cells enriched from blood (not recorded which). The clonotype was recovered from a man aged 35 to 55 in a cohort exposed to, infected with or recovered from COVID-19 (not recorded which). The V call is TRBV5-6, the J call TRBJ1-2; 7 bases are shared with TRBD1. As DNA, the CDR3 is TGTGCCAGCAGCGGGGCAGGGGGATATGGCTACACCTTC. This sequence encodes CASSGAGGYGYTF.